Included here is one TCR beta chain sequence, with context. Its antigen is as yet unknown. The sample originates from a study of identical twins. Template switching supplied a universal primer site; unique molecular identifiers were carried on the cDNA. TCRdb reprocessed the 5' RACE reads via MiXCR and lists one record per CDR3 protein. Of about 490,000 distinct CDR3 sequences in the sample, 13% to 15% were seen once. The study's findings and limits: Diverse VJ usage suggested most zero-insertion clonotypes were not invariant T cells. Cross-sectional statistics, not tracking of the same donors, supported the conclusions. Abundant cord blood beta clonotypes carried fewer insertions; memory repertoires showed none.

The CDR3 is made up of 17 amino acids. Trimming at V came to 4 bases and at J to 7 bases, leaving 8 bases not matched to a gene. CDR1 and CDR2 from the germline V gene are MGHRA and YSYEKL. This same sample was also taken into another study, of yellow fever vaccine responses in identical twins.

The sequenced sample was CD4+ T cells sorted from blood. The chain couples TRBV4-1 to TRBJ2-2; 14 bases are shared with TRBD2. The TCR comes from a woman under 30 in good health. In nucleotides, the CDR3 is TGCGCCAGCAGCCGAATGACTAGCGGGAGGGCGAACGGGGAGCTGTTTTTT. It specifies CASSRMTSGRANGELFF.